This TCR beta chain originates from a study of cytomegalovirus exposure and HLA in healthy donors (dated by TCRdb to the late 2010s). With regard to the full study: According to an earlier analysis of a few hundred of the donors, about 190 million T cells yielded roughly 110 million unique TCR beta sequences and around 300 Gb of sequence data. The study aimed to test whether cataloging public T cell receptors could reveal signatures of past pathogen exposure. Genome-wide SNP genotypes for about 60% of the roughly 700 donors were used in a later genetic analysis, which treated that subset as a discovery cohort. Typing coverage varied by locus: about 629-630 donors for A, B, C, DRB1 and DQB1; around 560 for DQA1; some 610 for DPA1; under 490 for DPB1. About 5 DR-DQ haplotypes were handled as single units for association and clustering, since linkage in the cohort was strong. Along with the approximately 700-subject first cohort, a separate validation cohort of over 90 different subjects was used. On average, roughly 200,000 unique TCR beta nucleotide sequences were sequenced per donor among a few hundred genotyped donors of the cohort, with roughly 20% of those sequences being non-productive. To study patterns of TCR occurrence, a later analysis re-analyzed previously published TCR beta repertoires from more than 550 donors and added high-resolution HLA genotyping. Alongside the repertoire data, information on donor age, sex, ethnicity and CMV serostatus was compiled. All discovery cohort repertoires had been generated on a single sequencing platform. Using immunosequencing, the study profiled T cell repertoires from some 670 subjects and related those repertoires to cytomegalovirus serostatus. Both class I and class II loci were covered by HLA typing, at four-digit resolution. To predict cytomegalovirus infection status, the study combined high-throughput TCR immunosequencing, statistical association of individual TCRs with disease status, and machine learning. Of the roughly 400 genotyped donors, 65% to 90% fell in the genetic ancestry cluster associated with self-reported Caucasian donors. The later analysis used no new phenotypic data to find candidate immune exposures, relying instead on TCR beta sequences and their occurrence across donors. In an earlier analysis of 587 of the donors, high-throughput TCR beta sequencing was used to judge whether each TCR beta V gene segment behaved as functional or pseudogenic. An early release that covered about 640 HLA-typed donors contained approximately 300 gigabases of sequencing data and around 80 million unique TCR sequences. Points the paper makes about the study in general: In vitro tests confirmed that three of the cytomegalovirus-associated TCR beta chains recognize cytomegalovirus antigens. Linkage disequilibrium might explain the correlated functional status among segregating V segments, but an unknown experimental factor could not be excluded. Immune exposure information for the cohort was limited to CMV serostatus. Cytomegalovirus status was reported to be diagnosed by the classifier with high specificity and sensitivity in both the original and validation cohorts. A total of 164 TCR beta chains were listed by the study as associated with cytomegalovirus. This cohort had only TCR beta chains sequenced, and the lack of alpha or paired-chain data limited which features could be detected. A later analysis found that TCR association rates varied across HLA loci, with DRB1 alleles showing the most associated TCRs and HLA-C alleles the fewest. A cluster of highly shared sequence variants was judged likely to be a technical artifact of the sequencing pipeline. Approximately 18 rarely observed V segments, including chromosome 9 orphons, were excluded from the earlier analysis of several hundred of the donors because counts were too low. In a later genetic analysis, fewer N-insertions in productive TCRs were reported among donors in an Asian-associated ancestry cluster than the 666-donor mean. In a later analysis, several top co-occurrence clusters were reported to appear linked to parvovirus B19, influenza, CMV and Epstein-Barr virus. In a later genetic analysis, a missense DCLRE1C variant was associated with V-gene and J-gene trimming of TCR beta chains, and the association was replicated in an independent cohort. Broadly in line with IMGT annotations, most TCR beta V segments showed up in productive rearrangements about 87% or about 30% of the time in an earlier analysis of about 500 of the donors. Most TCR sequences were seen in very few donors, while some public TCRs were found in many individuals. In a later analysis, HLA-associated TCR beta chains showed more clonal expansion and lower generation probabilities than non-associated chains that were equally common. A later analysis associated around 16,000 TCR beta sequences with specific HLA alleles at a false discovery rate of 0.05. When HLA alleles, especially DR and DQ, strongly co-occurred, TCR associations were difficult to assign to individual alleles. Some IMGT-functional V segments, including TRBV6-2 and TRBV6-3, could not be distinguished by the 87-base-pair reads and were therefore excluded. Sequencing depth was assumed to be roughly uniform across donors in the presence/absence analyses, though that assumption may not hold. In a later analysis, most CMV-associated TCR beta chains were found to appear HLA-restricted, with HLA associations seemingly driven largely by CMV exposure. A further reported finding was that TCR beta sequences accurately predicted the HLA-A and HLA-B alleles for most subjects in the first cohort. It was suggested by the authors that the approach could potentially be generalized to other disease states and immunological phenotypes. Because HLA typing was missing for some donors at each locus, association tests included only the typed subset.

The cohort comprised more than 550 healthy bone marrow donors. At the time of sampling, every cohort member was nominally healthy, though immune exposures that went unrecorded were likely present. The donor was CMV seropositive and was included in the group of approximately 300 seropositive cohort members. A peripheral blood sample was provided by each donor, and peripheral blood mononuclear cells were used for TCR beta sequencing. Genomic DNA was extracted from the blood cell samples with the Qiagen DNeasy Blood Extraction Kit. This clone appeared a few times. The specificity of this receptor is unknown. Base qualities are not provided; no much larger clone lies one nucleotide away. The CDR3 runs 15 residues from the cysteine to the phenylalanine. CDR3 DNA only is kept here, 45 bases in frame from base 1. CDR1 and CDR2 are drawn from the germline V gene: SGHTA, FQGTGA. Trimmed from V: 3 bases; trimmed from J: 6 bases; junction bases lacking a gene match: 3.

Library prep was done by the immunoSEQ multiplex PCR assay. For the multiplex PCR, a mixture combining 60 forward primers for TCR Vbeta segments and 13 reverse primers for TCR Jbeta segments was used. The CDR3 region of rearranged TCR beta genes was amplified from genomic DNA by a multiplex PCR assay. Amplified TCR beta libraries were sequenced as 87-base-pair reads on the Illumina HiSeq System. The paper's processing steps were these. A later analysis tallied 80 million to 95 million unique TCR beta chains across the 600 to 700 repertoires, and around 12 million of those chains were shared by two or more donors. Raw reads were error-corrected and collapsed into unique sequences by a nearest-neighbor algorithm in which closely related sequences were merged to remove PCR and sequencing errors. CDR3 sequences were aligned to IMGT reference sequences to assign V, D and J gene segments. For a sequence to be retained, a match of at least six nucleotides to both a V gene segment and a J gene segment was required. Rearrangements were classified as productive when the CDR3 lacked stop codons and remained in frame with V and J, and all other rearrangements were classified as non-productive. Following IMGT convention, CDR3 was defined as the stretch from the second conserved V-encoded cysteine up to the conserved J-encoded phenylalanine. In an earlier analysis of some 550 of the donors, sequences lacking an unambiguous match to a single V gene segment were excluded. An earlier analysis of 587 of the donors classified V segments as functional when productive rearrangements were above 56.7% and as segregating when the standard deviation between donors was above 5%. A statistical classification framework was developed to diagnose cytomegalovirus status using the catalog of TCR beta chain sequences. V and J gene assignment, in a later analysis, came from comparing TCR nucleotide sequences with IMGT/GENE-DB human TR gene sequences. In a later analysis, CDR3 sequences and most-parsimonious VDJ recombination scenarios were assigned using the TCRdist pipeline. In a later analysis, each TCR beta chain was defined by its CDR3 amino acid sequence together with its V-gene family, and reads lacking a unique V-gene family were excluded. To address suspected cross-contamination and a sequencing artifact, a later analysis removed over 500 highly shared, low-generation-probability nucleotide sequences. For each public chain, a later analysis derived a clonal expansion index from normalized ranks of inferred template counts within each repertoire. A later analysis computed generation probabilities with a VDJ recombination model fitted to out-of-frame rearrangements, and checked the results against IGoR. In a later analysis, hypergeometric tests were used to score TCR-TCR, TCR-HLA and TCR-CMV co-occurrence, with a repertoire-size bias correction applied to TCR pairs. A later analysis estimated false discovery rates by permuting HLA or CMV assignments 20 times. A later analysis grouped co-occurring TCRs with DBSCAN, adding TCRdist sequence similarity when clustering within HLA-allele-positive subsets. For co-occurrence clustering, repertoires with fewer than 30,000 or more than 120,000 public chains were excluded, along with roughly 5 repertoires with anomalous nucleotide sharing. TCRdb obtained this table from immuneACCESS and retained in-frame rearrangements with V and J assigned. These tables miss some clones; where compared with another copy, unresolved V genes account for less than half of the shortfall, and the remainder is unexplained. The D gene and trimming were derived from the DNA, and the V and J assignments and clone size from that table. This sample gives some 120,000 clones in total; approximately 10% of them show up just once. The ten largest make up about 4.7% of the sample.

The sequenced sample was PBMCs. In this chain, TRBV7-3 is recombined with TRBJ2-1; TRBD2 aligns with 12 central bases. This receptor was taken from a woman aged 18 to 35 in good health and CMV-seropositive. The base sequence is TGTGCCAGCAGCTTCCTAGCGGGAGGGGGCAATGAGCAGTTCTTC. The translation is CASSFLAGGGNEQFF.